The clone carrying this TCR beta chain was observed many times. Its antigen is not known. For TCR beta, libraries came from quantitative 5'-RACE with molecular barcodes. TCRdb redid the calling of the 5' RACE reads with MiXCR, one entry per CDR3 protein. The table includes 800,000 to 900,000 distinct CDR3 sequences, roughly 12% detected once. The CDR3 extends over 14 amino acids. The J segment lost 2 bases and the V segment lost 3 bases, leaving 5 bases of the junction unmatched. Germline values: CDR1 DFQATT, CDR2 SNEGSKA (reference sequence). The data originate from a study of CD8 T cells in ankylosing spondylitis. The study, taken as a whole, reports: Seemingly distinctive of ankylosing spondylitis blood was a TCR beta motif formed by eight highly homologous variants.

This TCR was recovered from a male donor with ankylosing spondylitis. This sequence joins TRBV20-1 and TRBJ2-5, with TRBD2 matching 8 bases. The sample comprised blood, either unsorted or a sorted T cell fraction (not recorded which). CDR3 sequence: CSASEASGQETQYF. The CDR3 coding sequence is TGCAGTGCTAGTGAAGCTAGCGGGCAAGAGACCCAGTACTTC.